This T cell receptor beta chain was sequenced for a study of regulatory T cells in long-lasting Graves disease. The CDR3 region is 10 residues in length, termini included. Germline loops: CDR1 SGHAT, CDR2 FQNNGV. As for time point: newly diagnosed GD, antithyroid drugs for less than 3 months. The authors made the TCR library using RNA they extracted from PBMCs. It was by American Thyroid Association guidelines that Graves' disease was diagnosed. This clonotype was counted ten times or more. The CDR3 end shows no conserved phenylalanine or tryptophan, and so a read error is likely. Because the CDR3's place on the DNA is in doubt, the DNA is left out and the CDR3 is given as listed by TCRdb. iRepertoire HTBI primers and Arm-PCR of CDR3 regions built TCR beta libraries. TCRdb reprocessed the multiplex PCR reads via MiXCR and lists one record per CDR3 protein. This sample has about 610,000 distinct CDR3 sequences, with roughly 15% found just once.

These data are also associated with another study on T cells in Graves' hyperthyroidism and ophthalmopathy. From that paper: Graves' hyperthyroidism was deemed stable absent ophthalmopathy progression within 18 months. Those with hyperthyroidism were 18 to 65 years old, newly diagnosed, and ill for under 2 months. Most thyroid clonotypes with frequency above 0.001 were detected in blood.

The rearrangement uses TRBV11-2 and TRBJ2-5; the table calls TRBD2, which could not be checked here. The source material was peripheral blood mononuclear cells (PBMCs), sampled at new diagnosis, from a patient treated with antithyroid drugs. The sequence came from a man between 18 and 29 years old with Graves disease. The CDR3 sequence: CARDREGQSI.